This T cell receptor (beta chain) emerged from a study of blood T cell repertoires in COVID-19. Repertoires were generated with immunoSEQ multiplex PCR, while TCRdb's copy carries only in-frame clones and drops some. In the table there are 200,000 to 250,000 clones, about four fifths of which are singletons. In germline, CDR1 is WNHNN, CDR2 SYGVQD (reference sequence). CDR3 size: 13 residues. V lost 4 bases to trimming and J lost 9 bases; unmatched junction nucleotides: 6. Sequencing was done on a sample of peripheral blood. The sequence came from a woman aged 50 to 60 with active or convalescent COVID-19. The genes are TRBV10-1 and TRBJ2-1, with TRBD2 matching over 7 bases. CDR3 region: CASSGASGSEQFF. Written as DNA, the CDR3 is TGCGCCAGCAGTGGGGCTAGCGGTAGTGAGCAGTTCTTC.